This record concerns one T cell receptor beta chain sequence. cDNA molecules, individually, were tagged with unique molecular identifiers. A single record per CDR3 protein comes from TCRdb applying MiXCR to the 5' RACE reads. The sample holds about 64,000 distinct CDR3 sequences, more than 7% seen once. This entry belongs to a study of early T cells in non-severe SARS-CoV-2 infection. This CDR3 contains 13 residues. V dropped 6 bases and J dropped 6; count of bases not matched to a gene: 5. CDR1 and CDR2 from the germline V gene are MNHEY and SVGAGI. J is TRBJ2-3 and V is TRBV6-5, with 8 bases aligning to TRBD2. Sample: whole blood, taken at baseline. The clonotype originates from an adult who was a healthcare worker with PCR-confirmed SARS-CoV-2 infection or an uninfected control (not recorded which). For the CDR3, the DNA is TGTGCCAGCAGGAGGACTAGCAGGGATACGCAGTATTTT. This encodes CASRRTSRDTQYF.